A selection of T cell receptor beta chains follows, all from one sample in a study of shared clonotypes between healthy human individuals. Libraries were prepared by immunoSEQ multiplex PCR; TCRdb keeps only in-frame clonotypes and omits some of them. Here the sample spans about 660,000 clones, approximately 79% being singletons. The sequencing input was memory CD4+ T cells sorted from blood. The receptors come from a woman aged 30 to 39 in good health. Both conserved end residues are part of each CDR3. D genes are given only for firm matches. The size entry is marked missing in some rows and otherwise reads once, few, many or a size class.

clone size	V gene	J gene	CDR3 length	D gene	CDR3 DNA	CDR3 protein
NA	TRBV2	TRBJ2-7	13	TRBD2	TGTGCCAGGGGACTAGCGGGAACCTACGAGCAGTACTTC	CARGLAGTYEQYF
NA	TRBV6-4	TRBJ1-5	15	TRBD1	TGTGCCAGCAGTGCTTTAGGGGGCGCGGATCAGCCCCAGCATTTT	CASSALGGADQPQHF
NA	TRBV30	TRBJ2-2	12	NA	TGTGCCTGGGGACGGATCGGCGGGGAGCTGTTTTTT	CAWGRIGGELFF
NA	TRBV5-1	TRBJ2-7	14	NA	TGCGCCAGCAGCTGGACAGCAGACCCCTACGAGCAGTACTTC	CASSWTADPYEQYF
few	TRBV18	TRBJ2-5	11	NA	TGTGCCAGCTCACCCCAAGAGACCCAGTACTTC	CASSPQETQYF
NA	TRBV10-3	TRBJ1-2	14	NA	TGTGCCATCAGTGAGGGGCAGGGGAACTATGGCTACACCTTC	CAISEGQGNYGYTF
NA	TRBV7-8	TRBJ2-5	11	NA	TGTGCCAGCAGCACCAGGGAGACCCAGTACTTC	CASSTRETQYF
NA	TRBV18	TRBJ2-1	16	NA	TGTGCCAGCTCAGCGTACAGGGCGAGTCAAAACAATGAGCAGTTCTTC	CASSAYRASQNNEQFF
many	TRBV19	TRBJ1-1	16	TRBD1	TGTGCCAGTAGAGAACCCTCTAGGGGGCGGAACACTGAAGCTTTCTTT	CASREPSRGRNTEAFF
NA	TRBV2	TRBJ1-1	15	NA	TGTGCCAGCAGACCCCCGGGGGCAAGGAACACTGAAGCTTTCTTT	CASRPPGARNTEAFF
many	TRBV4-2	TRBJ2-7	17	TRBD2	TGTGCCAGCAGCCAAGATGTTCTAGCGGGACCGTTCTACGAGCAGTACTTC	CASSQDVLAGPFYEQYF
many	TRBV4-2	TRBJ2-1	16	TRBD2	TGTGCCAGCAGCCAAGCTAGCGGGGAAATATACAATGAGCAGTTCTTC	CASSQASGEIYNEQFF
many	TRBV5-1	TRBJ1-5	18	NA	TGCGCCAGCAGCCCAGGGAACTCGGCAGATTATAGCAATCAGCCCCAGCATTTT	CASSPGNSADYSNQPQHF
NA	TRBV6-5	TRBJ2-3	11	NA	TGTGCCAGCAGCCTGGTAGATACGCAGTATTTT	CASSLVDTQYF
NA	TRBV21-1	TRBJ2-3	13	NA	TGTGCCAGCAGCAATGAGACAACAGATACGCAGTATTTT	CASSNETTDTQYF
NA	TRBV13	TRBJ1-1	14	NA	TGTGCCAGCAGCCTAGGACATCTGAACACTGAAGCTTTCTTT	CASSLGHLNTEAFF
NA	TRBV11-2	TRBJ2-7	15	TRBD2	TGTGCCAGCAGCCCGTTAGCGGGAGGGCAGTACGAGCAGTACTTC	CASSPLAGGQYEQYF
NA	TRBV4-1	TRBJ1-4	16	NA	TGCGCCAGCAGCCAAGCGGTCGGGAGAACTAATGAAAAACTGTTTTTT	CASSQAVGRTNEKLFF
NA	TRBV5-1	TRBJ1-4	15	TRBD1	TGCGCCAGCAGACCCCAGGGGGCGGCTAATGAAAAACTGTTTTTT	CASRPQGAANEKLFF
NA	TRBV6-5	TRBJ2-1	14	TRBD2	TGTGCCAGCAGTTACAGGCGGGAGAACAATGAGCAGTTCTTC	CASSYRRENNEQFF
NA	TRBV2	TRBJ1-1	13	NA	TGTGCCAGCACTGGGGACTTGAACACTGAAGCTTTCTTT	CASTGDLNTEAFF
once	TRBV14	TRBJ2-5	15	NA	TGTGCCAGCAGCCAAGCGGGGCACAACCAAGAGACCCAGTACTTC	CASSQAGHNQETQYF
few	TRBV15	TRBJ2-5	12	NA	TGTGCCACCAGCAGAGATTGGAAGACCCAGTACTTC	CATSRDWKTQYF
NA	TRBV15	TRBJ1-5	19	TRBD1	TGTGCCACCAGCAGAGACGGACAGGAGGTTCCTTATAGCAATCAGCCCCAGCATTTT	CATSRDGQEVPYSNQPQHF
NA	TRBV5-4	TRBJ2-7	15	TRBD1	TGTGCCAGCAGCCGCCCACAGGGGAGTTCCTACGAGCAGTACTTC	CASSRPQGSSYEQYF
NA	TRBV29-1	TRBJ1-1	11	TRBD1	TGCAGCGGGGTACAGGGGGCTGAAGCTTTCTTT	CSGVQGAEAFF
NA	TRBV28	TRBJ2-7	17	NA	TGTGCCAGCATCTCAGGGGGGAGCTACGGCTCTACCTACGAGCAGTACTTC	CASISGGSYGSTYEQYF
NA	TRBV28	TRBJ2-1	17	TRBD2	TGTGCCAGCAGTTCGGCCCCTAGCGGAAGCTCCTACAATGAGCAGTTCTTC	CASSSAPSGSSYNEQFF
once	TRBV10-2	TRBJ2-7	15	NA	TGCGCCAGCAGTGATTGGACAGACACGTCCTACGAGCAGTACTTC	CASSDWTDTSYEQYF
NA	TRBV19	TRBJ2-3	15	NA	TGTGCCAGTAGTATATCACTAGGGAGCACAGATACGCAGTATTTT	CASSISLGSTDTQYF
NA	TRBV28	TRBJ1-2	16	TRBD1	TGTGCCAGCAGTACCGGGACAGGGCTAGCTAACTATGGCTACACCTTC	CASSTGTGLANYGYTF
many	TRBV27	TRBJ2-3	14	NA	TGTGCCAGCAGCCGCAACGGAAACACAGATACGCAGTATTTT	CASSRNGNTDTQYF
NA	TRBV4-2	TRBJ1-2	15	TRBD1	TGTGCCAGCAGCAAAGACAGGGGGGCAAACTATGGCTACACCTTC	CASSKDRGANYGYTF
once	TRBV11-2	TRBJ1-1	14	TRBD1	TGTGCCAGCAGCTCTCCGACAGGGGTCGGTGAAGCTTTCTTT	CASSSPTGVGEAFF
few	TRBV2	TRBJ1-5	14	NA	TGTGCCAGCAGTGTCAATAGGGGCAATCAGCCCCAGCATTTT	CASSVNRGNQPQHF
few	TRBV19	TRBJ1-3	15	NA	TGTGCCAGTAGTAGCCTGCAGAGCTCTGGAAACACCATATATTTT	CASSSLQSSGNTIYF
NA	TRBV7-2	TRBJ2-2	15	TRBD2	TGTGCCAGCAGCTTATTAGCGGGACTTTCCGGGGAGCTGTTTTTT	CASSLLAGLSGELFF
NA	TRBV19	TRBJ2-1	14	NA	TGTGCCAGTAGTATTCGGGCAGGGGATAACGAGCAGTTCTTC	CASSIRAGDNEQFF
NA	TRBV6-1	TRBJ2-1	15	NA	TGTGCCAGCAGTGGTTTCGGGGGCTTCTACAATGAGCAGTTCTTC	CASSGFGGFYNEQFF
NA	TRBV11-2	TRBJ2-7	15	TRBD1	TGTGCCAGCAGCTTAGTAGGGGACAGCCGCTACGGTCTGTACTTC	CASSLVGDSRYGLYF
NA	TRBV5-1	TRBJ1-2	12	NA	TGCGCCAGCAGCGTGACAGGAGATGGCTACACCTTC	CASSVTGDGYTF
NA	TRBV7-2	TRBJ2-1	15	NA	TGTGCCAGCAGCTTAGTTCGGACAGAGTACAATGAGCAGTTCTTC	CASSLVRTEYNEQFF
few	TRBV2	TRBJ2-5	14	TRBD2	TGTGCCAGCAGTATTAGCGGGATAAAAGAGACCCAGTACTTC	CASSISGIKETQYF
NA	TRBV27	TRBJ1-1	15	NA	TGTGCCAGCAGTTTCCACCAGGGGCTTAGCTCTGAAGCTTTCTTT	CASSFHQGLSSEAFF
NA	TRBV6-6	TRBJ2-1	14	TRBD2	TGTGCCAGCAGTTCGACTAGCGGGAGGAATGAGCAGTTCTTC	CASSSTSGRNEQFF
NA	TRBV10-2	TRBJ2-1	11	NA	TGCGCCAGCAGGACATACAATGAGCAGTTCTTC	CASRTYNEQFF
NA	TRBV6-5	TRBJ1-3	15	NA	TGTGCCAGCAGTTACTCTTGGGGAATCGGAAACACCATATATTTT	CASSYSWGIGNTIYF
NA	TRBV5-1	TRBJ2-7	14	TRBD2	TGCGCCAGCAGCCCCACTAGCGGGAGCGACGAGCAGTACTTC	CASSPTSGSDEQYF
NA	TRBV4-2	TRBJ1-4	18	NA	TGTGCCAGCAGCCAAGAAAGGGGAACGGCTGGGTTCGGTGAAAAACTGTTTTTT	CASSQERGTAGFGEKLFF
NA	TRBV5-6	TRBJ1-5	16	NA	TGTGCCAGCAGTACTATCCTCGACAGTAGCAATCAGCCCCAGCATTTT	CASSTILDSSNQPQHF
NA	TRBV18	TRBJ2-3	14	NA	TGTGCCAGCTCACCACCGACAGTCACAGATACGCAGTATTTT	CASSPPTVTDTQYF
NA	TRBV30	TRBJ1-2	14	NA	TGTGCCTGGAGCGCTTACAAGGGGAGCTATGGCTACACCTTC	CAWSAYKGSYGYTF
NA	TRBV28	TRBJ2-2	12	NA	TGTGCCAGCACCCAAAACACCGGGGAGCTGTTTTTT	CASTQNTGELFF